Below are 16 T cell receptor beta chains sequenced from a single sample in a study of blood T cell repertoires in COVID-19. Produced via immunoSEQ multiplex PCR; TCRdb's table is partial and in-frame only. The sample lists 55,000 to 80,000 clones, approximately 85% occurring once. The sequenced sample was peripheral blood. Every receptor here comes from a human donor in a cohort sampled during active COVID-19.

The CDR3 DNA is TGTGCCAGCAGTCTGTATACTATGGTGGGCACAGATACGCAGTATTTT. Translating it yields CASSLYTMVGTDTQYF. The J gene is TRBJ2-3, the V gene TRBV27, with D unclear. The germline V and J ends were trimmed by 5 bases and 1 base, with 16 bases remaining between them. The CDR3 runs 16 residues. CDR1 is MNHEY, CDR2 SMNVEV, per germline (reference sequence).

V gene TRBV2 combines with J gene TRBJ2-3; 8 nucleotides match TRBD1. The germline V gene has CDR1 SNHLY and CDR2 FYNNEI. Losses at the gene ends were 1 base for V and 6 bases for J; bases not matched to a gene: 6. This CDR3 has 15 amino acids. DNA for the CDR3: TGTGCCAGCAGTGAAGGACAGGGGCCTTTGGATACGCAGTATTTT. Its protein is CASSEGQGPLDTQYF.

This clone showed up just once. V gene TRBV19 combines with J gene TRBJ1-1; D remains ambiguous. There are 15 residues in the CDR3. Germline CDR1 LNHDA, CDR2 SQIVND (reference sequence). V was cut by 5 bases and J by 6 bases, with 19 bases left in between. The CDR3 protein is CASSSPQYGRAEAFF. The CDR3 DNA reads as TGTGCCAGTAGTTCACCTCAGTATGGGAGGGCTGAAGCTTTCTTT.

This clone was found once. The chain links TRBV23-1 to TRBJ2-4; maybe TRBD2 (5 bases). TRBV23-1 is treated as an ORF (open reading frame) with a function not yet certain. The CDR3 covers 15 residues. The V end was cut by 4 bases, the J end by 1 base, with 11 bases between. The CDR3: CASSRRRRAKNIQYF. In DNA, the CDR3 is TGCGCCAGCAGTCGACGCCGGAGGGCCAAAAACATTCAGTACTTC.

The chain recombines TRBV5-8 with TRBJ2-5, with a tentative D call TRBD2 (7 bases). CDR1 SGHTS and CDR2 YDEGEE come from the germline V gene. This CDR3 has 18 amino acids. The V end was cut by 3 bases, the J end by 6 bases, with 27 bases between. CDR3 sequence reads: CASSSPRGGGGPGKTQYF. The CDR3, as DNA: TGTGCCAGCAGCTCCCCGAGGGGTGGCGGGGGCCCCGGGAAGACCCAGTACTTC.

The V and J genes are TRBV29-1 and TRBJ1-2; TRBD1 is a possible D gene (6 bases). This CDR3 is built from 13 residues. Trimming left V 3 bases short and J 2 bases short, with 10 bases between. Germline V CDR1 and CDR2: SQVTM, ANQGSEA. The CDR3 protein is CSVDRGPNYGYTF. The CDR3 DNA reads TGCAGCGTTGACAGGGGTCCCAACTATGGCTACACCTTC. The full variable domain, rest sourced from reference TRBV29-1 and TRBJ1-2, is SAVISQKPSRDICQRGTSLTIQCQVDSQVTMMFWYRQQPGQSLTLIATANQGSEATYESGFVIDKFPISRPNLTFSTLTVSNMSPEDSSIYLCSVDRGPNYGYTFGSGTRLTVV.

The chain employs TRBV2 and TRBJ2-5; D is unclear. There are 14 residues in the CDR3. In germline, CDR1 is SNHLY, CDR2 FYNNEI. V lost 7 bases and J lost 2, with 14 bases in between. CDR3 sequence reads: CASKVEQLQETQYF. Here the CDR3 DNA reads TGTGCCAGCAAGGTTGAACAGCTTCAAGAGACCCAGTACTTC.

The chain uses TRBV7-6 and TRBJ2-1, with 12 bases aligning to TRBD2. The CDR3 length is 15 residues. The trim removed 3 bases at V and 6 bases at J, leaving 3 bases unmatched. Germline V lookup: CDR1 SGHVS, CDR2 FNYEAQ. CDR3 coding DNA: TGTGCCAGCAGCTTGACTAGCGGGGGCTCCAATGAGCAGTTCTTC. It is translated as CASSLTSGGSNEQFF.

The chain combines TRBV28 with TRBJ2-7; D is uncertain. Germline V CDR1 and CDR2: MDHEN, SYDVKM. Trimming removed 3 bases from V and 6 bases from J, with 9 bases in between. The CDR3 covers 12 residues. CDR3 DNA: TGTGCCAGCAGTTTCCAGGTGGGCGAGCAGTACTTC. This sequence encodes CASSFQVGEQYF.

The chain combines TRBV3-1 (or the pseudogene TRBV3-2) with TRBJ2-2; possible D gene TRBD1, 5 bases. V was trimmed by 1 base and J by 5 bases, leaving 14 bases between them. The germline gives CDR1 LGHDT, CDR2 YNNKEL (reference sequence). This CDR3 is built from 16 residues. The CDR3 sequence is CASSQVGQGKTGELFF. CDR3 DNA: TGTGCCAGCAGCCAAGTTGGGCAGGGAAAAACCGGGGAGCTGTTTTTT.

There are a few counts of this clone. This chain joins TRBV30 and TRBJ1-3; 7 bases agree with TRBD1. This CDR3 is built from 15 residues. The V segment lost 6 bases and the J segment 0 bases; nucleotides outside the gene matches: 8. The V gene's germline CDR1 is GTSNPN and CDR2 SVGIG (reference sequence). The CDR3 DNA reads TGTGCCTGTCTTTCGGGACAGTTCTCTGGAAACACCATATATTTT. Protein product: CACLSGQFSGNTIYF.

The V and J genes are TRBV5-1 and TRBJ2-3; D might be TRBD1 (5 bases). This CDR3 has 13 residues. The V gene lost 9 bases and the J gene lost 5 bases, with 16 bases spanning the gap. Germline V gene lookup returns CDR1 SGHRS and CDR2 YFSETQ. In nucleotides, the CDR3 is TGCGCCACCGGGCAGGCAGGGTTAGATACGCAGTATTTT. Its translation is CATGQAGLDTQYF.

The chain combines TRBV30 with TRBJ2-7; 10 nucleotides agree with TRBD2. V gave up 4 bases and J gave up 5 bases; unmatched junction bases: 5. This CDR3 is built from 13 residues. Germline CDR1 reads GTSNPN; CDR2 reads SVGIG (reference sequence). The CDR3 nucleotides are TGTGCCTGGACCGTAGCGGGGGGCCACGAGCAGTACTTC. As protein: CAWTVAGGHEQYF.

The chain employs TRBV19 and TRBJ2-1, with TRBD1 matching over 9 bases. Germline assignment: CDR1 LNHDA and CDR2 SQIVND (reference sequence). V dropped 3 bases and J dropped 7; count of bases not matched to a gene: 7. CDR3 size: 15 residues. CDR3 protein: CASSMVGQGLNEQFF. DNA of the CDR3: TGTGCCAGTAGTATGGTGGGACAGGGTCTTAATGAGCAGTTCTTC.

V gene TRBV7-9 combines with J gene TRBJ1-4; 7 bases line up with TRBD1. CDR3 length: 14 amino acids. With 6 bases clipped from V and 8 bases from J, the junction kept 9 bases outside the gene matches. Per the germline V gene, CDR1 is SEHNR and CDR2 is FQNEAQ (reference sequence). DNA of the CDR3: TGTGCCAGCAGACGACAGGGCGGAGGGGAAAAACTGTTTTTT. Translated: CASRRQGGGEKLFF.

The chain recombines TRBV4-1 with TRBJ2-5, with 15 bases lining up with TRBD2. CDR1 is MGHRA and CDR2 is YSYEKL in the germline V gene. The trim removed 4 bases at V and 5 bases at J, leaving 8 bases unmatched. CDR3 length: 17 residues. CDR3 in amino acids: CASSRRGLAGGPETQYF. Written as DNA, the CDR3 is TGCGCCAGCAGCCGACGCGGACTAGCGGGGGGGCCGGAGACCCAGTACTTC.